A selection of T cell receptor beta chains follows, all from one sample in a study of T cells after somatic rescue of genetic block. Generated by immunoSEQ multiplex PCR, the TCRdb table keeps only in-frame clones and is missing some. This sample has about 88,000 clones, with 80% to 90% found just once. Source material: peripheral blood mononuclear cells (PBMCs). These receptors were collected from a woman younger than 35. CDR3s include the opening cysteine and the closing phenylalanine or tryptophan. Fields, in order: J gene, V gene, D gene, clone size, CDR3 protein, CDR3 DNA. D genes are given only for firm matches. The size of a clone is reported for some rows only, either as once, few or many, or as a class for expanded clones.

TRBJ2-7,TRBV27,TRBD1,-,CASSLRQGAYEQYF,TGTGCCAGCAGTCTCAGACAGGGCGCCTACGAGCAGTACTTC
TRBJ2-3,TRBV6-1,-,-,CASDSGATSTDTQYF,TGTGCCAGCGACTCCGGGGCTACTTCCACAGATACGCAGTATTTT
TRBJ2-3,TRBV6-1,TRBD2,-,CASSEGLARTDTQYF,TGTGCCAGCAGTGAAGGACTAGCTCGCACAGATACGCAGTATTTT
TRBJ2-2,TRBV28,TRBD2,-,CASGSTSSGSYIRELFF,TGTGCCAGCGGCTCCACCTCTAGCGGGAGTTATATCCGGGAGCTGTTTTTT
TRBJ2-7,TRBV4-2,TRBD2,many,CASSQGLAGESYEQYF,TGTGCCAGCAGCCAGGGACTAGCGGGAGAATCCTACGAGCAGTACTTC
TRBJ2-5,TRBV6-1,-,-,CASPGVGGWETQYF,TGTGCCAGCCCCGGGGTTGGCGGTTGGGAGACCCAGTACTTC
TRBJ2-2,TRBV30,-,-,CAWSPGPNTGELFF,TGTGCCTGGAGTCCCGGGCCAAACACCGGGGAGCTGTTTTTT
TRBJ2-3,TRBV5-8,-,-,CASSLETRGTDTQYF,TGTGCCAGCAGCTTGGAAACCCGCGGCACAGATACGCAGTATTTT
TRBJ2-7,TRBV12-5,-,-,CASGPTSGGVRYEQYF,TGTGCTAGTGGTCCAACTTCAGGGGGGGTCCGCTACGAGCAGTACTTC
TRBJ2-7,TRBV2,-,-,CASRRTYEQYF,TGTGCCAGCAGGAGAACCTACGAGCAGTACTTC
TRBJ2-5,TRBV6-6,-,-,CASNWDSKETQYF,TGTGCCAGCAACTGGGATTCCAAAGAGACCCAGTACTTC
TRBJ2-7,TRBV5-1,-,-,CASSLVLGNYEQYF,TGCGCCAGCAGCTTGGTGTTAGGGAACTACGAGCAGTACTTC
TRBJ2-7,TRBV29-1,TRBD1,-,CSVEDGQGWHEQYF,TGCAGCGTTGAGGACGGACAGGGATGGCACGAGCAGTACTTC
TRBJ2-1,TRBV14,-,-,CASGGAEYYNEQFF,TGTGCCAGCGGGGGGGCGGAGTACTACAATGAGCAGTTCTTC
TRBJ2-6,TRBV9,TRBD2,-,CASSPEGSGNAGANVLTF,TGTGCCAGCAGCCCAGAGGGTAGCGGGAACGCTGGGGCCAACGTCCTGACTTTC
TRBJ2-1,TRBV29-1,-,once,CSVGQGGNEQFF,TGCAGCGTTGGACAGGGAGGCAATGAGCAGTTCTTC
TRBJ1-1,TRBV27,TRBD1,-,CASRRQGAPGTEAFF,TGTGCCAGCAGGAGACAGGGGGCGCCGGGTACTGAAGCTTTCTTT
TRBJ2-7,TRBV10-2,-,-,CASGLGYYEQYF,TGCGCCAGCGGTTTGGGTTACTACGAGCAGTACTTC
TRBJ1-1,TRBV27,TRBD1,-,CASWTGGTEAFF,TGTGCCTCCTGGACAGGGGGCACTGAAGCTTTCTTT
TRBJ2-3,TRBV6-5,TRBD2,-,CASSSLAATDTQYF,TGTGCCAGCAGTTCACTAGCGGCCACAGATACGCAGTATTTT
TRBJ2-7,TRBV4-2,TRBD2,-,CASSQGLPRGSSSYEQYF,TGTGCCAGCAGCCAAGGCCTTCCTCGCGGGAGTAGCTCCTACGAGCAGTACTTC
TRBJ2-3,TRBV4-3,TRBD2,-,CASSQGTSGGGKDTQYF,TGCGCCAGCAGCCAAGGAACTAGCGGAGGCGGGAAAGATACGCAGTATTTT
TRBJ2-5,TRBV19,TRBD2,-,CASSPQAGDLGETQYF,TGTGCCAGTAGTCCCCAGGCGGGGGATCTAGGGGAGACCCAGTACTTC
TRBJ2-2,TRBV11-3,-,-,CASSTGVAGGGELFF,TGTGCCAGCAGTACGGGGGTAGCCGGGGGCGGGGAGCTGTTTTTT
TRBJ2-7,TRBV4-1,TRBD1,-,CASSQDGQVTYEQYF,TGCGCCAGCAGCCAAGACGGACAGGTGACCTACGAGCAGTACTTC
TRBJ2-3,TRBV7-9,-,-,CASSLRGVPDTQYF,TGTGCCAGCAGCTTAAGAGGGGTTCCAGATACGCAGTATTTT
TRBJ1-5,TRBV6-5,TRBD1,-,CASSYGQVNQPQHF,TGTGCCAGCAGTTACGGACAGGTCAATCAGCCCCAGCATTTT
TRBJ2-1,TRBV6-5,TRBD2,-,CASTLTSGPYNEQFF,TGTGCCAGCACCTTAACTAGCGGCCCCTACAATGAGCAGTTCTTC
TRBJ2-2,TRBV6-5,TRBD1,-,CASKQGDGGELFF,TGTGCCAGCAAACAGGGGGATGGCGGGGAGCTGTTTTTT
TRBJ2-1,TRBV30,-,-,CAWSRRGRGGEQFF,TGTGCCTGGAGCCGAAGGGGCAGGGGAGGGGAGCAGTTCTTC
TRBJ2-3,TRBV27,TRBD1,-,CASSRDRAFADTQYF,TGTGCCAGCAGCCGAGACAGGGCGTTCGCAGATACGCAGTATTTT
TRBJ2-1,TRBV7-9,TRBD2,-,CASSLAGGYNEQFF,TGTGCCAGCAGCTTAGCGGGGGGGTACAATGAGCAGTTCTTC
TRBJ1-1,TRBV7-2,-,-,CASSQGPAGLNTEAFF,TGTGCCAGCAGCCAGGGCCCGGCAGGTCTGAACACTGAAGCTTTCTTT